This TCR beta chain is from a study of cytomegalovirus exposure and HLA in healthy donors. The table lists this clone with a count of one. The CDR3 spans 15 residues. V lost 1 base and J lost 2; bases outside the gene matches: 4. CDR1 SQVTM and CDR2 ANQGSEA come from the germline V gene. PCR amplification relied on 60 Vbeta primers (plus 13 Jbeta primers). Produced via immunoSEQ multiplex PCR; TCRdb's table is partial and in-frame only. Of approximately 160,000 clones in the sample, about 84% were seen once. The clonotype comes from a young man in good health and CMV-seronegative. The sequenced material came from PBMCs. The V and J genes are TRBV29-1 and TRBJ1-3, with 8 nucleotides matching TRBD1. This CDR3 reads CSVEVDREAGNTIYF. The CDR3 DNA reads as TGCAGCGTTGAAGTGGACAGGGAGGCTGGAAACACCATATATTTT.